What follows are 13 T cell receptor beta chains derived from one specimen sequenced in a study of T cells after yellow fever vaccination. TCRdb recomputed calls from the 5' RACE reads with MiXCR, one row per CDR3 protein. The data show some 120,000 distinct CDR3 sequences, roughly 8.2% seen once. Sequencing used CD8+ T cells sorted from PBMCs, obtained on the day of the yellow fever booster vaccination. These receptors originate from a young man who received the YFV17D yellow fever vaccine.

This clonotype was recorded a few times. The chain is built from TRBV6-1 and TRBJ2-7, with 7 nucleotides matching TRBD2. The junction had 7 bases not matched to a gene; V was cut back by 0 bases and J by 2 bases. The CDR3 runs 16 residues. CDR1 and CDR2 from the germline V gene are MNHNS and SASEGT. The DNA of the CDR3 is TGTGCCAGCAGTGAAGCAGGGAGGGCCCGGGCCTACGAGCAGTACTTC. As protein: CASSEAGRARAYEQYF.

The chain combines TRBV5-1 with TRBJ2-1, with no clear D. V dropped 3 bases and J dropped 2 bases, with 18 bases sitting between them. Per germline, CDR1 SGHRS and CDR2 YFSETQ. The CDR3 has 17 amino acids. In DNA, the CDR3 is TGCGCCAGCAGCTCTGACGGGTACACGGTGGCCTACAATGAGCAGTTCTTC. As protein: CASSSDGYTVAYNEQFF. Full variable domain (remainder filled in from reference TRBV5-1 and TRBJ2-1): KAGVTQTPRYLIKTRGQQVTLSCSPISGHRSVSWYQQTPGQGLQFLFEYFSETQRNKGNFPGRFSGRQFSNSRSEMNVSTLELGDSALYLCASSSDGYTVAYNEQFFGPGTRLTVL.

The chain has TRBV6-2 or TRBV6-3 and TRBJ2-7, with D possibly being TRBD2 (5 bases). The V and J ends lost 10 bases and 3 bases respectively, with 13 bases between them. CDR1 is MNHEY, CDR2 SVGEGT, per germline. The CDR3 length is 12 residues. In nucleotides, the CDR3 is TGTGCCACCTCCTTTGCGGGCTACGAGCAGTACGTC. This sequence encodes CATSFAGYEQYV.

V gene TRBV27 combines with J gene TRBJ2-7; D gene uncertain. Trimming pared 6 bases from V and 2 bases from J, leaving 11 bases between. Germline V gene data show CDR1 as MNHEY and CDR2 as SMNVEV (reference sequence). The CDR3 is made up of 13 amino acids. CDR3 nucleotide sequence: TGTGCCAGCAGCCCCCGCCCAGCCTACGAGCAGTACTTC. This translates into CASSPRPAYEQYF.

This clonotype occurred once. This sequence joins TRBV6-2 or TRBV6-3 and TRBJ2-5, with D tentatively TRBD1 (6 bases). V was cut by 6 bases and J by 5 bases, with 19 bases left in between. Germline values: CDR1 MNHEY, CDR2 SVGEGT. The CDR3 runs to 15 residues. The CDR3 reads CASSPLWGRAETQYF. CDR3 bases: TGTGCCAGCAGCCCCCTATGGGGGCGGGCGGAGACCCAGTACTTC.

This clonotype was seen a handful of times. This chain uses TRBV9 with TRBJ2-7; D ambiguous. The V end was cut by 4 bases, the J end by 4 bases, with 12 bases between. The CDR3 has 13 residues. CDR1 is SGDLS and CDR2 is YYNGEE in the germline V gene. CDR3 region: CASSPPRSYEQYF. The DNA for the CDR3 is TGTGCCAGCAGCCCACCTAGATCGTACGAGCAGTACTTC.

The chain is built from TRBV9 and TRBJ2-3; perhaps TRBD2 as D (5 bases). Germline CDR1 is SGDLS and CDR2 is YYNGEE. The CDR3 extends over 14 amino acids. V was cut by 7 bases and J by 2 bases, with 14 bases left in between. For the CDR3, the DNA is TGTGCCAGCGGGAGTGAGCGAGTCACAGATACGCAGTATTTT. This sequence encodes CASGSERVTDTQYF.

This clonotype was seen a handful of times. The chain employs TRBV7-2 and TRBJ2-3, with D possibly being TRBD1 (5 bases). Germline V gives CDR1 SGHTA, CDR2 FQGNSA. The CDR3 has 16 residues. Between the trimmed V and J ends, which lost 1 base and 3 bases, there was a span of 14 bases. The CDR3: CASSLELPTATDTQYF. CDR3 bases: TGTGCCAGCAGCTTAGAGTTACCGACAGCAACAGATACGCAGTATTTT.

The chain carries TRBV11-2 and TRBJ2-5; a possible D gene is TRBD1 (6 bases). The CDR3 length is 16 residues. Trimming cost V 4 bases and J 1 base, with 16 bases left between them. Germline CDR1 SGHAT, CDR2 FQNNGV. The CDR3 sequence is CASSSAVLGGQETQYF. CDR3 DNA: TGTGCCAGCAGCTCGGCCGTATTAGGGGGCCAAGAGACCCAGTACTTC.

This clonotype has just a few counts. The chain has TRBV6-5 and TRBJ1-2; D is uncertain. This CDR3 is built from 12 residues. Germline V CDR1 and CDR2: MNHEY, SVGAGI. The V and J ends lost 7 bases and 8 bases respectively, with 14 bases between them. Here the CDR3 reads CASTHGPTGYTF. As DNA, the CDR3 is TGTGCCAGCACCCACGGACCTACGGGCTACACCTTC.

This clonotype has just a few counts. V is TRBV3-1 and J is TRBJ2-3; the match to TRBD2 covers 7 bases. The V gene's germline CDR1 is LGHDT and CDR2 YNNKEL (reference sequence). This CDR3 is built from 16 residues. V was pared by 4 bases and J by 1 base, with 8 bases of the junction left unmatched. The CDR3 DNA follows: TGTGCCAGCAGCCTTCAGCGGGGATGGGGCACAGATACGCAGTATTTT. It codes for CASSLQRGWGTDTQYF.

The chain recombines TRBV20-1 with TRBJ2-7; TRBD2 matches at 9 bases. CDR3 length: 13 amino acids. The germline CDR1 and CDR2 sequences are DFQATT and SNEGSKA (reference sequence). V dropped 5 bases and J dropped 3; count of bases not matched to a gene: 5. The CDR3 loop is CSARAGGSYEQYF. The CDR3 DNA is TGCAGTGCTCGAGCGGGGGGAAGCTACGAGCAGTACTTC.

This clonotype showed up many times. The genes are TRBV6-2 or TRBV6-3 and TRBJ1-5; D unclear. The CDR3 is made up of 14 amino acids. Germline loops: CDR1 MNHEY, CDR2 SVGEGT. The V gene lost 2 bases and the J gene lost 3 bases, with 8 bases spanning the gap. CDR3 sequence: CASSYTGFNQPQHF. The CDR3 DNA reads TGTGCCAGCAGTTACACCGGGTTCAATCAGCCCCAGCATTTT.